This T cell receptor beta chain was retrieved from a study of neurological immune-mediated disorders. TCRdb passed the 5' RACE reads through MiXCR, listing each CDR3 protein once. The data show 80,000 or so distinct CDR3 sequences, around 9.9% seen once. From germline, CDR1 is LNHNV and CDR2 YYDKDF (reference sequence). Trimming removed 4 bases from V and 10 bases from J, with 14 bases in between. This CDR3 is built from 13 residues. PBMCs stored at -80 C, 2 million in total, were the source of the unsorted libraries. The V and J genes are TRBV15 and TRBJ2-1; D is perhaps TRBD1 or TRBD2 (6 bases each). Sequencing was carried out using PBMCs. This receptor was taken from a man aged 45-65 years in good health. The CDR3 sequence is CATSTQRGVEQFF. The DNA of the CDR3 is TGTGCCACCAGCACCCAGAGGGGGGTAGAGCAGTTCTTC.